This T cell receptor (beta chain) was sequenced in a study of blood T cell repertoires in COVID-19. Study-level information: Researchers got acute and convalescent COVID-19 samples from the United States, Italy and Spain. Nucleic acid was either cDNA or gDNA, and it came from T cells, B-cell-depleted T cells, or PBMCs.

Donors were grouped by their self-reported clinical history. Germline CDR1 reads KGHSH; CDR2 reads LQKENI. This CDR3 has 14 residues. Trimming shortened V by 3 bases and J by 0 bases, and 7 bases separated the two germline ends. Some clones are missing from TCRdb's copy, which holds only in-frame ones; the method was immunoSEQ multiplex PCR. The profile covers 320,000 or so clones, with under 90% appearing a single time and 5.2% taken by the ten largest. The chain links TRBV18 to TRBJ2-3; D is ambiguous. This TCR was recovered from a man in his 60s who had recovered from COVID-19. The sequencing sample was made of PBMCs or T cells enriched from blood (not recorded which). CDR3 nucleotide sequence: TGTGCCAGCTCACCTATGACAAGCACAGATACGCAGTATTTT. As protein: CASSPMTSTDTQYF.